The next 15 T cell receptor beta chains were all read from a single sample in a study of T cell responses to AZD1222 COVID-19 vaccine. The assay was immunoSEQ multiplex PCR, and TCRdb's table has in-frame clones only and misses some. The top ten hold 7% to 8.5% of the sample, which has more than 100,000 clones, approximately 90% seen once. This material consisted of peripheral blood, taken on day 0 of AZD1222 vaccination. These receptors came from an adult in good health.

This rearrangement joins TRBV12-3 or TRBV12-4 to TRBJ1-1; D remains unclear. This CDR3 is built from 13 residues. V was clipped by 0 bases and J by 10 bases, with 12 bases between them. Here the CDR3 DNA reads TGTGCCAGCAGTTTAGCGGGTTCCTTGGCAGCTTTCTTT. Protein product: CASSLAGSLAAFF.

The CDR3 sequence is CASSRFLNTEAFF. In nucleotides, the CDR3 is TGTGCCAGCAGCCGATTTCTGAACACTGAAGCTTTCTTT. The chain joins TRBV14 to TRBJ1-1, with D unresolved. Germline CDR1 and CDR2: SGHDN and FVKESK. This CDR3 comprises 13 residues. The V end lost 4 bases, the J end lost 0 bases, and 6 bases lay between the germline ends.

The genes are TRBV7-9 and TRBJ2-3; 11 bases are a match to TRBD2. The CDR3 sequence is 16 residues long. V lost 5 bases to trimming and J lost 5 bases; unmatched junction nucleotides: 9. Per the germline V gene, CDR1 is SEHNR and CDR2 is FQNEAQ (reference sequence). CDR3 sequence (DNA): TGTGCCAGCAGCCACTACCTAGCGGGGGGAATAGATACGCAGTATTTT. Translating it yields CASSHYLAGGIDTQYF.

The chain couples TRBV24-1 to TRBJ2-1; a possible D gene is TRBD2 (5 bases). Germline V gene data show CDR1 as KGHDR and CDR2 as SFDVKD. V was trimmed by 4 bases and J by 0 bases, leaving 12 bases between them. This CDR3 contains 16 residues. This CDR3 is CATSDQTGSSYNEQFF. DNA for the CDR3: TGTGCCACCAGTGACCAGACGGGGAGCTCCTACAATGAGCAGTTCTTC.

The chain has TRBV7-8 and TRBJ1-1, with no clear D. Trimming shortened V by 2 bases and J by 11 bases, and 9 bases separated the two germline ends. The CDR3 sequence is 11 residues long. Germline CDR1 SGHVS, CDR2 FQNEAQ. The DNA for the CDR3 is TGTGCCAGCAGCTTAATAGGTCCGGCTTTCTTT. Protein sequence: CASSLIGPAFF. The full variable domain, with the rest looked up from reference TRBV7-8 and TRBJ1-1, is GAGVSQSPRYKVAKRGQDVALRCDPISGHVSLFWYQQALGQGPEFLTYFQNEAQLDKSGLPSDRFFAERPEGSVSTLKIQRTQQEDSAVYLCASSLIGPAFFGQGTRLTVV.

The chain combines TRBV29-1 with TRBJ2-5; tentatively, D is TRBD2 (6 bases). Germline CDR1 and CDR2: SQVTM and ANQGSEA. V was pared by 4 bases and J by 0 bases, with 9 bases between. The CDR3 has 13 residues. The CDR3: CSVGGLYQETQYF. The CDR3 DNA follows: TGCAGCGTTGGGGGACTCTACCAAGAGACCCAGTACTTC.

The V gene is TRBV27, the J gene TRBJ2-6, with TRBD2 as a possible D gene (5 bases). V shed 2 bases and J shed 2 bases, with 7 bases lying between them. The length of the CDR3 is 15 residues. Germline CDR1 and CDR2: MNHEY and SMNVEV (reference sequence). The CDR3 reads CASSLVGTGANVLTF. The CDR3 DNA is TGTGCCAGCAGTTTAGTCGGGACTGGGGCCAACGTCCTGACTTTC. Variable domain in full (rest from reference TRBV27 and TRBJ2-6): EAQVTQNPRYLITVTGKKLTVTCSQNMNHEYMSWYRQDPGLGLRQIYYSMNVEVTDKGDVPEGYKVSRKEKRNFPLILESPSPNQTSLYFCASSLVGTGANVLTFGAGSRLTVL.

The V gene is TRBV18, the J gene TRBJ1-1; D remains ambiguous. CDR1 KGHSH and CDR2 LQKENI come from the germline V gene. The CDR3 loop spans 17 amino acids. Trimming left V 1 base short and J 6 bases short, with 21 bases between. In DNA form, the CDR3 reads TGTGCCAGCTCACCACTTGACCTGGTCTTAGGTGGGGCTGAAGCTTTCTTT. As protein: CASSPLDLVLGGAEAFF. The whole variable domain, remainder taken from reference TRBV18 and TRBJ1-1, is NAGVMQNPRHLVRRRGQEARLRCSPMKGHSHVYWYRQLPEEGLKFMVYLQKENIIDESGMPKERFSAEFPKEGPSILRIQQVVRGDSAAYFCASSPLDLVLGGAEAFFGQGTRLTVV.

The genes are TRBV11-2 and TRBJ2-7; D call uncertain. Germline CDR1 and CDR2: SGHAT and FQNNGV. Trimming removed 3 bases at V and 6 bases at J, with 12 bases between. CDR3 size: 13 residues. The CDR3 region has the DNA TGTGCCAGCAGCTTTGTCGCCAGGTTCGAGCAGTACTTC. It is translated as CASSFVARFEQYF. The complete variable domain, with remaining parts taken from reference TRBV11-2 and TRBJ2-7, reads EAGVAQSPRYKIIEKRQSVAFWCNPISGHATLYWYQQILGQGPKLLIQFQNNGVVDDSQLPKDRFSAERLKGVDSTLKIQPAKLEDSAVYLCASSFVARFEQYFGPGTRLTVT.

The chain joins TRBV19 to TRBJ2-3; the D call may be TRBD1 or TRBD2 (5 bases each). Between the trimmed V and J ends, which lost 3 bases and 6 bases, there was a span of 10 bases. Germline CDR1 reads LNHDA; CDR2 reads SQIVND (reference sequence). This CDR3 has 13 residues. As DNA, the CDR3 is TGTGCCAGTAGTATGCAGGGCGGGGATACGCAGTATTTT. This gives the protein CASSMQGGDTQYF.

The chain links TRBV5-1 to TRBJ1-2; 7 nucleotides agree with TRBD1. The V gene's germline CDR1 is SGHRS and CDR2 YFSETQ. There are 18 residues in the CDR3. V lost 2 bases and J lost 4; bases outside the gene matches: 17. CDR3 protein: CASSFAPRGTAPFYGYTF. DNA of the CDR3: TGCGCCAGCAGCTTCGCACCGAGGGGGACAGCACCATTCTATGGCTACACCTTC.

The V and J genes are TRBV30 and TRBJ2-2; the D is unclear. V was shortened by 0 bases and J by 6 bases, with 8 bases between the two germline ends. In germline, CDR1 is GTSNPN, CDR2 SVGIG (reference sequence). This CDR3 has 13 amino acids. CDR3 sequence reads: CAWSVGRPGELFF. As DNA, the CDR3 is TGTGCCTGGAGTGTTGGGCGTCCCGGGGAGCTGTTTTTT. The whole variable domain, remainder taken from reference TRBV30 and TRBJ2-2, is SQTIHQWPATLVQPVGSPLSLECTVEGTSNPNLYWYRQAAGRGLQLLFYSVGIGQISSEVPQNLSASRPQDRQFILSSKKLLLSDSGFYLCAWSVGRPGELFFGEGSRLTVL.

The chain uses TRBV18 and TRBJ2-5; 11 bases align to TRBD2. The germline V gene has CDR1 KGHSH and CDR2 LQKENI. The CDR3 covers 16 residues. The trim removed 6 bases at V and 5 bases at J, leaving 11 bases unmatched. CDR3 coding DNA: TGTGCCAGCTCCCGAGGACTAGCGGGCTCCGGGGAGACCCAGTACTTC. This gives the protein CASSRGLAGSGETQYF.

The chain carries TRBV11-2 and TRBJ1-1, with 8 bases that match TRBD1. This CDR3 is 15 amino acids long. The ends lost 3 bases at V and 5 bases at J; junction bases unmatched: 8. Germline V gene data show CDR1 as SGHAT and CDR2 as FQNNGV. The CDR3, as DNA: TGTGCCAGCAGCTTTGCCAGGGGGCGTATGACTGAAGCTTTCTTT. Amino acid sequence: CASSFARGRMTEAFF.

The genes are TRBV15 and TRBJ2-3; TRBD2 matches at 9 bases. Germline V gives CDR1 LNHNV, CDR2 YYDKDF (reference sequence). V lost 1 base, J lost 6 bases, and 2 bases stayed unmatched. This CDR3 is built from 14 residues. CDR3 region: CATSRGLAGDTQYF. CDR3 in DNA: TGTGCCACCAGCAGAGGCCTAGCGGGGGATACGCAGTATTTT.